Each of the 16 T cell receptor beta chains below was sequenced from the same sample in a study of shared clonotypes between healthy human individuals. Clones were sequenced by immunoSEQ multiplex PCR, and TCRdb holds only the in-frame ones, with some missing. The data contain roughly 2,300,000 clones, roughly 92% of them singletons. The sequenced sample was naive CD4+ T cells from PBMCs. Subset noted: CD45RA+ positively selected. The receptors stem from a man aged 18 to 30 in good health. Some clones in this sample may be carry-over from other donors' samples.

This clone is a singleton in its sample. The chain joins TRBV5-1 to TRBJ2-3; 10 bases match TRBD1. The CDR3 consists of 16 residues. After removal of 3 bases from V and 1 base from J, the junction contained 5 bases not matched to a gene. Germline V lookup: CDR1 SGHRS, CDR2 YFSETQ. The CDR3 DNA reads as TGCGCCAGCAGCTACCGACAGGGGGCAGGCACAGATACGCAGTATTTT. This sequence encodes CASSYRQGAGTDTQYF.

The J gene is TRBJ2-1, the V gene TRBV9, with 8 bases identical to TRBD2. The CDR3 extends over 15 amino acids. The germline V gene has CDR1 SGDLS and CDR2 YYNGEE. V gave up 3 bases and J gave up 10 bases; unmatched junction bases: 12. CDR3 DNA: TGTGCCAGCAGCGCCCGGCGGGAGGCCCGGGGGGAGCAGTTCTTC. It specifies CASSARREARGEQFF.

This chain connects TRBV6-1 to TRBJ1-2; D perhaps matches TRBD1 (5 bases). CDR1 is MNHNS, CDR2 SASEGT, per germline. The germline V and J ends were trimmed by 6 bases and 4 bases, with 15 bases remaining between them. The CDR3 length is 14 residues. As DNA, the CDR3 is TGTGCCAGCAGGGGGGAATCGACGAGCTATGGCTACACCTTC. Its protein is CASRGESTSYGYTF.

This chain links TRBV19 with TRBJ2-7; 7 bases are a match to TRBD1. Unmatched junction bases numbered 7, after V lost 3 bases and J lost 2 bases. CDR3 length equals 15 residues. Germline assignment: CDR1 LNHDA and CDR2 SQIVND (reference sequence). The CDR3 DNA is TGTGCCAGTAGTATCGTACAGGGGCCAGCCTACGAGCAGTACTTC. Translation gives CASSIVQGPAYEQYF.

This clone was detected only once. The J gene is TRBJ1-1, the V gene TRBV7-9; D is undetermined. The CDR3 length is 11 residues. V lost 5 bases to trimming and J lost 8 bases, with 9 bases between them. Germline V gives CDR1 SEHNR, CDR2 FQNEAQ (reference sequence). CDR3 loop: CASSTTQEAFF. Written as DNA, the CDR3 is TGTGCCAGCAGCACGACCCAAGAAGCTTTCTTT.

The chain joins TRBV5-6 to TRBJ2-5; 7 bases are a match to TRBD1. The V gene end was trimmed by 5 bases and the J gene end by 5 bases; junction bases not matched to a gene: 6. Germline-derived CDR1 and CDR2 are SGHDT and YYEEEE. This CDR3 contains 13 residues. The CDR3 spells CASRTGFRETQYF. As DNA, the CDR3 is TGTGCCAGCAGGACAGGGTTCAGGGAGACCCAGTACTTC. The whole variable domain, filled in from reference TRBV5-6 and TRBJ2-5, reads DAGVTQSPTHLIKTRGQQVTLRCSPKSGHDTVSWYQQALGQGPQFIFQYYEEEERQRGNFPDRFSGHQFPNYSSELNVNALLLGDSALYLCASRTGFRETQYFGPGTRLLVL.

J is TRBJ1-3 and V is TRBV5-6; D is uncertain. Looked up from germline, CDR1 is SGHDT and CDR2 is YYEEEE. This CDR3 region has 14 residues. The ends were cut back, 5 bases at V and 0 bases at J, with 9 bases in the middle. CDR3 DNA sequence: TGTGCCAGCAGATACAGCTTCTCTGGAAACACCATATATTTT. Its protein product is CASRYSFSGNTIYF.

The CDR3 loop is CASSISGANYGYTF. In DNA, the CDR3 is TGTGCCAGCAGTATCTCCGGGGCTAACTATGGCTACACCTTC. J is TRBJ1-2 and V is TRBV5-6, with D hard to call. V lost 5 bases to trimming and J lost 0 bases, with 11 bases between them. The V gene's germline CDR1 is SGHDT and CDR2 YYEEEE. This CDR3 has 14 amino acids.

About this clone itself: The same CDR3 also results from other DNA sequences found in this sample. The chain links TRBV29-1 to TRBJ2-1; no definite D call. CDR1 and CDR2 from the germline V gene are SQVTM and ANQGSEA. CDR3 length: 12 residues. Trimming took off 4 bases at V and 7 bases at J, with 11 bases between the two ends. CDR3 in DNA: TGCAGCGTTGGTGGCGGACGGAATGAGCAGTTCTTC. It is translated as CSVGGGRNEQFF.

The chain couples TRBV6-6 to TRBJ1-1, with D possibly matching TRBD1 (5 bases). The length of the CDR3 is 13 residues. V was cut by 8 bases and J by 1 base, with 11 bases left in between. Germline CDR1 and CDR2: MNHNY and SVGAGI (reference sequence). This chain's CDR3 is CASAGGPNTEAFF. For the CDR3, the DNA is TGTGCCAGCGCCGGGGGACCGAACACTGAAGCTTTCTTT.

The chain uses TRBV5-4 and TRBJ2-2, with 7 bases identical to TRBD1. This CDR3 is 17 amino acids long. J lost 8 bases, V lost 4 bases, and 17 bases had no gene match. Germline assignment: CDR1 SGHNT and CDR2 YYREEE (reference sequence). The CDR3 loop is CASSRGQLVSYPGELFF. The CDR3 nucleotides read TGTGCCAGCAGCCGGGGACAGTTGGTGTCGTATCCTGGGGAGCTGTTTTTT.

The gene calls are TRBV11-1 and TRBJ2-3; D unresolved. Germline V lookup: CDR1 SGHAT, CDR2 FQDESV (reference sequence). The CDR3 loop spans 12 amino acids. The V gene lost 5 bases and the J gene lost 6 bases, with 9 bases spanning the gap. This CDR3 is CASSTRGDTQYF. The DNA of the CDR3 is TGTGCCAGCAGCACCCGTGGGGATACGCAGTATTTT.

This clone was seen only once. The chain is built from TRBV10-3 and TRBJ2-1, with TRBD2 identical over 7 bases. The CDR3 is 14 residues long. After removal of 1 base from V and 8 bases from J, the junction contained 5 bases not matched to a gene. CDR1 is ENHRY and CDR2 is SYGVKD in the germline V gene. CDR3 sequence reads: CAISELRGSDEQFF. The CDR3 bases are TGTGCCATCAGTGAGTTACGCGGGAGCGATGAGCAGTTCTTC.

The chain links TRBV2 to TRBJ2-6; weak D call: TRBD1 (6 bases). The CDR3 has 17 amino acids. Germline loops: CDR1 SNHLY, CDR2 FYNNEI. V was cut by 6 bases and J by 0 bases, with 15 bases left in between. This CDR3 is CASRRTGPHSGANVLTF. The CDR3, as DNA: TGTGCCAGCAGAAGAACAGGGCCCCACTCTGGGGCCAACGTCCTGACTTTC.

V is TRBV4-1 and J is TRBJ1-2; TRBD1 matches at 9 bases. This CDR3 contains 15 residues. J gave up 7 bases and V 1 base, and 7 bases lay outside the gene matches. Germline V gives CDR1 MGHRA, CDR2 YSYEKL. CDR3 nucleotide sequence: TGCGCCAGCAGCCAAGTCCTGGGACAGGGTTTTGGCTACACCTTC. It translates to CASSQVLGQGFGYTF.

The V and J genes are TRBV5-1 and TRBJ1-2; 7 nucleotides agree with TRBD1. V gave up 2 bases and J gave up 3 bases; unmatched junction bases: 4. The germline V gene encodes CDR1 SGHRS and CDR2 YFSETQ. This CDR3 has 14 residues. The CDR3, as DNA: TGCGCCAGCAGCTTCACAGGGGTGGACTATGGCTACACCTTC. Its protein product is CASSFTGVDYGYTF.